A single sample is the source of the 10 T cell receptor beta chains below, sequenced in a study of CD8+ T cells in alopecia areata. Reverse transcription of extracted RNA yielded cDNA, which provided the sequencing template. Data came from immunoSEQ multiplex PCR; TCRdb stores just in-frame clones and leaves some out. This table holds 120,000 to 150,000 clones, more than 75% found once. The sequenced sample was CD8+ T cells sorted from blood, obtained at week 0. The receptors were gathered from a human donor with alopecia areata.

The chain uses TRBV4-1 and TRBJ2-7; D is unclear. The CDR3 is 16 amino acids. The V gene's germline CDR1 is MGHRA and CDR2 YSYEKL. Deletions cut 0 bases from V and 2 bases from J, with 14 bases between. The DNA for the CDR3 is TGCGCCAGCAGCCAAGATTGGCCTTTCCTAACCTACGAGCAGTACTTC. As protein: CASSQDWPFLTYEQYF.

V usage is TRBV4-1 and J usage is TRBJ2-2; 15 nucleotides line up with TRBD2. This CDR3 is built from 16 residues. Germline V CDR1 and CDR2: MGHRA, YSYEKL. V trimming: 8 bases; J trimming: 4 bases; junction bases outside the gene matches: 5. The CDR3 DNA follows: TGCGCCAGCGGCGGACTAGCGGGAGGGAGCACCGGGGAGCTGTTTTTT. It is translated as CASGGLAGGSTGELFF.

For the CDR3, the DNA is TGTGCCAGCAGCCCCTGGACTAGCGGGGCGAGCACAGATACGCAGTATTTT. Its protein product is CASSPWTSGASTDTQYF. The J gene is TRBJ2-3, the V gene TRBV11-2, with 12 bases identical to TRBD2. With 5 bases clipped from V and 0 bases from J, the junction kept 6 bases outside the gene matches. This CDR3 contains 17 residues. Germline V gene sequence: CDR1 SGHAT, CDR2 FQNNGV.

The chain employs TRBV7-2 and TRBJ2-1; D might be TRBD2 (5 bases). From germline, CDR1 is SGHTA and CDR2 FQGNSA. The CDR3 is 14 amino acids. V gave up 1 base and J gave up 8 bases, with 12 bases separating them. The CDR3 bases are TGTGCCAGCAGCTTAGTCCTGGACTTTGATGAGCAGTTCTTC. This sequence encodes CASSLVLDFDEQFF.

This clone was counted only a few times. The V and J genes are TRBV5-4 and TRBJ2-2; D not resolved. The CDR3 consists of 13 residues. The germline gives CDR1 SGHNT, CDR2 YYREEE (reference sequence). V dropped 3 bases and J dropped 6 bases, with 9 bases sitting between them. The chain's CDR3 is CASSSWTAGELFF. CDR3 in DNA: TGTGCCAGCAGCTCGTGGACCGCCGGGGAGCTGTTTTTT.

V gene TRBV7-9 combines with J gene TRBJ1-6; D is ambiguous. Deletions cut 1 base from V and 4 bases from J, with 8 bases between. The CDR3 loop spans 15 amino acids. The germline V gene has CDR1 SEHNR and CDR2 FQNEAQ (reference sequence). DNA for the CDR3: TGTGCCAGCAGCTTAGTCCGGGGATATAATTCACCCCTCCACTTT. Encoded protein: CASSLVRGYNSPLHF.

The J gene is TRBJ1-2, the V gene TRBV19, with 9 bases aligning to TRBD1. V lost 5 bases to trimming and J lost 7 bases; unmatched junction nucleotides: 8. This CDR3 contains 14 residues. Germline V lookup: CDR1 LNHDA, CDR2 SQIVND (reference sequence). The CDR3 here is CASSPGQGYAGYTF. The CDR3 DNA is TGTGCCAGTAGTCCTGGACAGGGGTATGCTGGCTACACCTTC.

The chain uses TRBV19 and TRBJ2-7; the match to TRBD2 covers 10 bases. CDR1 and CDR2 (germline): LNHDA, SQIVND (reference sequence). V lost 6 bases, J lost 2 bases, and 4 bases stayed unmatched. The CDR3 runs to 14 residues. Written as DNA, the CDR3 is TGTGCCAGTAGCACTAGCGGGGCCACCTACGAGCAGTACTTC. This sequence encodes CASSTSGATYEQYF.

The CDR3 region is CSVRDLTYEQYF. The CDR3 bases are TGCAGCGTTCGGGACCTAACATACGAGCAGTACTTC. The chain links TRBV29-1 to TRBJ2-7; D may be TRBD1 or TRBD2 (5 bases each). Trimming cost V 5 bases and J 4 bases, with 12 bases left between them. This CDR3 comprises 12 residues. Germline CDR1 is SQVTM and CDR2 is ANQGSEA.

The CDR3 DNA is TGTGCCAGCAGGTCAGGTGGGGCCAACGTCCTGACTTTC. Its translation is CASRSGGANVLTF. This chain links TRBV7-8 with TRBJ2-6; D not resolved. CDR3 length: 13 amino acids. V lost 6 bases and J 3 bases, leaving 6 bases between the germline ends. The germline CDR1 and CDR2 sequences are SGHVS and FQNEAQ.